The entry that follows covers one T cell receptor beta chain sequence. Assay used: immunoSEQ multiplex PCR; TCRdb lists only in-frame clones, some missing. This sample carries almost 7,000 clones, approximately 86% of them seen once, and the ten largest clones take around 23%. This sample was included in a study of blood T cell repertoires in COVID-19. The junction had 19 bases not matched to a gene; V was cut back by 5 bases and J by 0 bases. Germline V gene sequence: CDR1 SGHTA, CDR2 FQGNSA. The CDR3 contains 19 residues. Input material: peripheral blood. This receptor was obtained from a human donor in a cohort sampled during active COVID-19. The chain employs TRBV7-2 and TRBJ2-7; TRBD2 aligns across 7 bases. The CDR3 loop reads CASSARIGSGRGYSYEQYF. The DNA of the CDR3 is TGTGCCAGCAGCGCCCGGATCGGGTCCGGGCGGGGGTACTCCTACGAGCAGTACTTC.